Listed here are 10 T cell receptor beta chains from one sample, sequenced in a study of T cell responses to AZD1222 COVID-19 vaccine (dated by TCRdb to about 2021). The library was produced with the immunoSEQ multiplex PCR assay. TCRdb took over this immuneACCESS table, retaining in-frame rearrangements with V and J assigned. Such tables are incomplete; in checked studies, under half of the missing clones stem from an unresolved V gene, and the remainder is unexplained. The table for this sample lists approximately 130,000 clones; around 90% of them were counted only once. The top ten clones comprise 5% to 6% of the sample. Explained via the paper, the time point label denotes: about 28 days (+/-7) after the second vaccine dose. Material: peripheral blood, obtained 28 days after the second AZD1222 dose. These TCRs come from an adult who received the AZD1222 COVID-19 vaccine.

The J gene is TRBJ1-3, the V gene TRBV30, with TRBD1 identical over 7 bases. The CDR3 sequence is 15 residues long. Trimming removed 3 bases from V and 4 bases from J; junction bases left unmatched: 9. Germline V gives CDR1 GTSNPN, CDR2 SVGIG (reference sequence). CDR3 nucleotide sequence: TGTGCCTGGAGGCCCAGGGGGACAGCAGGAAACACCATATATTTT. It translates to CAWRPRGTAGNTIYF. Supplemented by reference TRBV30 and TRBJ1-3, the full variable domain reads SQTIHQWPATLVQPVGSPLSLECTVEGTSNPNLYWYRQAAGRGLQLLFYSVGIGQISSEVPQNLSASRPQDRQFILSSKKLLLSDSGFYLCAWRPRGTAGNTIYFGEGSWLTVV.

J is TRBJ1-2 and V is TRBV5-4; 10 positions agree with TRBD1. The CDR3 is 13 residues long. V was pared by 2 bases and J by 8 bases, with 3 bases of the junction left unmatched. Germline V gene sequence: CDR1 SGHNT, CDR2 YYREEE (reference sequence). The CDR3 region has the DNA TGTGCCAGCAGCTTCGACAGGGGGCACGGCTACACCTTC. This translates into CASSFDRGHGYTF.

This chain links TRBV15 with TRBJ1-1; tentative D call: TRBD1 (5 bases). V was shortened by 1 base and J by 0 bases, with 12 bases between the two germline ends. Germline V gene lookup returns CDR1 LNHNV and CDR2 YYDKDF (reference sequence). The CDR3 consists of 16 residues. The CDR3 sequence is CATSRGGTAMNTEAFF. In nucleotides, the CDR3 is TGTGCCACCAGCAGAGGGGGGACGGCGATGAACACTGAAGCTTTCTTT.

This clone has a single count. CDR3 loop: CAIREGRDNSPLHF. DNA of the CDR3: TGTGCCATCCGGGAGGGAAGGGATAATTCACCCCTCCACTTT. The genes are TRBV10-3 and TRBJ1-6; D gene uncertain. CDR1 and CDR2 (germline): ENHRY, SYGVKD. This CDR3 comprises 14 residues. The V end lost 8 bases, the J end lost 5 bases, and 13 bases lay between the germline ends.

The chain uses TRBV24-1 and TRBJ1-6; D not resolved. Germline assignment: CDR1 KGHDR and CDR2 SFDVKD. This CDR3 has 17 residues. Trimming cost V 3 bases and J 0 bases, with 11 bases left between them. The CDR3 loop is CATSDQQPSSYNSPLHF. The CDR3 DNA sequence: TGTGCCACCAGTGATCAACAGCCGAGCTCCTATAATTCACCCCTCCACTTT.

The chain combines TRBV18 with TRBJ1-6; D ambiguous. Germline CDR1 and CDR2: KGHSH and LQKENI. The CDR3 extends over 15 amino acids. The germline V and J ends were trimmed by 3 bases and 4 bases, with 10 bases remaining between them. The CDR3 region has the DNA TGTGCCAGCTCACCTACCGGGAATTATAATTCACCCCTCCACTTT. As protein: CASSPTGNYNSPLHF.

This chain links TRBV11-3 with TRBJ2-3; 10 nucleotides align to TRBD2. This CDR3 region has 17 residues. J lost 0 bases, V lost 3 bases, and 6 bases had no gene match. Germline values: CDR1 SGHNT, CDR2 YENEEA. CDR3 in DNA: TGTGCCAGCAGCTTGGGGATAGCGGGGGGAAGCACAGATACGCAGTATTTT. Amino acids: CASSLGIAGGSTDTQYF.

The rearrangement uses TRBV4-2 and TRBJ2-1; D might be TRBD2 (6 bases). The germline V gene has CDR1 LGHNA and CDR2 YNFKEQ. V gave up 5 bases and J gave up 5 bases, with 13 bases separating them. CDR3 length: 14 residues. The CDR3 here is CASSRRDSDNEQFF. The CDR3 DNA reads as TGTGCCAGCAGCAGGCGGGACTCGGACAATGAGCAGTTCTTC.

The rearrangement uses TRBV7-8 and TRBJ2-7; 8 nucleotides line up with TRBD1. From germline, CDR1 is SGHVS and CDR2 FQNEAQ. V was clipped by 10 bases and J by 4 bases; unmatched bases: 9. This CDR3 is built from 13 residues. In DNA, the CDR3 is TGTGCCACCGGACAGGGTAATGTGTACGAGCAGTACTTC. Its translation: CATGQGNVYEQYF. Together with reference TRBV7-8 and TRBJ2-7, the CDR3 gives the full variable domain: GAGVSQSPRYKVAKRGQDVALRCDPISGHVSLFWYQQALGQGPEFLTYFQNEAQLDKSGLPSDRFFAERPEGSVSTLKIQRTQQEDSAVYLCATGQGNVYEQYFGPGTRLTVT.

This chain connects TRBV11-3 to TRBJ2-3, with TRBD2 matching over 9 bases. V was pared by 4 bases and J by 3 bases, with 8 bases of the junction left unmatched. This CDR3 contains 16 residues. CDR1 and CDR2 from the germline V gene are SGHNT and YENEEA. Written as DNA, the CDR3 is TGTGCCAGCAGCTCCGTAGCGGGAGCTATGACAGATACGCAGTATTTT. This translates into CASSSVAGAMTDTQYF.